The present entry profiles one T cell receptor beta chain with its context. This clonotype was found a few times. What antigen it recognizes has not been identified. No much larger clone is present one base from it, and per-base qualities are unavailable. The data are from a study of blood T cells in healthy people across ages (dated by TCRdb to between 2015 and 2016). Regarding the research as a whole: Template switching captured roughly one uniquely barcoded TCR beta cDNA molecule per two T cells in model experiments. Four age groups were formed from the donors: young (average approximately 15 years), middle-aged (approximately 41), aged (more than 55) and long-lived (82). Two additional independent replicas of 1 million unique cDNA reads from the same blood draw were analyzed for two donors (one aged 18 to 29 and one aged 80 or older). To avoid experimental bias, donors of different ages were randomly spread across the sequencing lanes. The study measured age-related changes in TCR beta repertoire diversity using deep sequencing normalized with unique cDNA molecular identifiers.

Study-wide findings and limitations: The percentage of naive T cells measured by flow cytometry correlated strongly with observed TCR beta diversity. Because profiling used bulk unsorted PBMCs, naive and antigen-experienced compartments could not be compared conclusively. Because the CMV infection status of the donors was unknown, age-related changes in expanded clonotypes may potentially have been confounded. Estimates of total diversity based on one million sequenced T cells were considered lower bounds and underestimates. Compared with the aged group, more naive CD4+ T cells, fewer expanded clones and increased TCR diversity were shown by the long-lived group, suggesting age selection. Observed TCR beta diversity per million T cells fell roughly linearly with age, and a significant reduction was already apparent by age around 36.

Preparation of the library involved 5' RACE. Instrument used: Illumina HiSeq 2500. A second 7 to 11 cycle PCR used a sample-barcoded 5' primer and a J-beta primer mix. A unique molecular identifier was introduced onto each TCR beta cDNA molecule by a template-switch 5' adaptor carrying 12 random nucleotides. At least 3 million CDR3-containing paired-end reads were obtained from each sample. All of the RNA was converted into first-strand cDNA using the Mint cDNA synthesis kit, with a TRBC-specific oligonucleotide serving as the primer. Following uracil-DNA glycosylase treatment, a first 18-cycle PCR with universal primers M1SS and BC2_uni_R was performed on all cDNA. The published analysis was carried out like this. Each sample was normalized by randomly selecting 1 million high-quality reads, each carrying a distinct molecular identifier. Reads with shared molecular identifiers were discarded instead of being binned into consensus sequences. MiTCR, set to a Q25 quality threshold and the strictest error-elimination algorithm, was used for CDR3 identification, clonotype clustering and error correction. A nonparametric unseen species model using Euler transformation provided a lower-bound estimate of total TCR beta diversity. TCRdb took the public reads, trimmed them with fastp at Q25, ran MiXCR for clone calling and kept in-frame beta chains. All rows with the same CDR3 protein become a single entry with the most common DNA and genes. TCRdb's processing, not the authors', yielded these V and J calls. In this sample the table shows about 670,000 distinct CDR3 sequences, around 50% of which occur a single time. Roughly 13% of the sample lies in the top ten.

The roughly 39 donors, aged about 6 to 100 years, were systemically healthy Caucasian individuals from Russia. Approximately 10 milliliters of peripheral blood were collected from each donor into EDTA-treated Vacutainer tubes. Ficoll-Paque density-gradient centrifugation was used to isolate PBMCs, with at least 6 million per sample. Total RNA was extracted from PBMCs with Trizol reagent, with at least 5.5 micrograms obtained per sample. For every donor, flow cytometry on a PBMC aliquot measured the percentage of naive CD45RAhigh/CD27high T cells. Measured from the cysteine to the phenylalanine, the CDR3 is 13 residues long. Only the CDR3 part of the read is kept: 39 bases, read in frame from the first base. The CDR1 and CDR2 encoded by the germline V gene (reference sequence) are SEHNR and FQNEAQ. The junction shows trimming of 3 bases on V and 7 bases on J, plus 12 bases between the germline ends.

The chain is assembled from TRBV7-9 and TRBJ1-1; there is no confident call for the D gene. The source is an elderly woman in good health. The sequenced material came from blood. The CDR3 protein is CASSLALSREAFF. In nucleotides, the sequence is TGTGCCAGCAGCTTGGCTTTGAGTCGTGAAGCTTTCTTT.